This TCR beta chain was profiled in a study of CD8 T cells in ankylosing spondylitis. Study findings and constraints: It appeared that ankylosing spondylitis blood was characterized by a TCR beta motif of about eight highly homologous variants. CD8+ by phenotype, disease-linked clones were relatively rare in peripheral blood. In reactive arthritis synovial fluid and blood, some motif variants had been reported before.

This clonotype was counted between two and nine times. Its antigen is unknown. Germline V gene lookup returns CDR1 KGHSH and CDR2 LQKENI. V gave up 3 bases and J gave up 4 bases, with 10 bases separating them. The CDR3 loop spans 13 amino acids. TCRdb reanalysed the 5' RACE reads using MiXCR and keeps one entry per CDR3 protein. The repertoire holds fewer than 750,000 distinct CDR3 sequences, with 19% as singletons. Source material: blood, either unsorted or a sorted T cell fraction (not recorded which). This TCR came from a male donor with ankylosing spondylitis. The chain links TRBV18 to TRBJ2-7; a possible D gene is TRBD1 (5 bases). CDR3 amino acids: CASSPTQGYEQYF. The DNA of the CDR3 is TGTGCCAGCTCACCCACTCAGGGTTACGAGCAGTACTTC.